The T cell receptor (beta chain) under discussion was sequenced for a study of blood T cell repertoires in COVID-19. Profiling relied on immunoSEQ multiplex PCR, and the TCRdb table lists in-frame clones only, not all of them. The table records around 310,000 clones, over 80% of them present only once. The CDR3 runs 13 residues. Germline lookup yields CDR1 LGHNA and CDR2 YNFKEQ. Trimming pared 5 bases from V and 0 bases from J, leaving 7 bases between. This clone was found many times. The participants were between roughly 18 and 89 years old and came from under 25 US areas. Sequenced sample: PBMCs or T cells enriched from blood (not recorded which). This clonotype was sampled from a man aged 25 to 45 who had recovered from COVID-19. This chain uses TRBV4-2 with TRBJ1-1; D ambiguous. CDR3 residues: CASSDAVNTEAFF. The CDR3 DNA is TGTGCCAGCAGCGACGCGGTGAACACTGAAGCTTTCTTT.